These 16 T cell receptor beta chains originate from one sample sequenced in a study of shared clonotypes between healthy human individuals. The assay was immunoSEQ multiplex PCR, and TCRdb's table has in-frame clones only and misses some. Among roughly 2.2 million clones, under 95% were seen once, and the ten largest hold 0.3% to 0.4%. The specimen sequenced was naive CD4+ T cells from PBMCs. Documented subset: CD45RA+ positively selected. These receptors originate from a man aged 18 to 30 in good health. Some clones in this sample may be carry-over from other donors' samples.

This rearrangement joins TRBV28 to TRBJ2-7, with D unresolved. CDR3 size: 15 residues. Germline CDR1 and CDR2: MDHEN and SYDVKM. The ends were cut back, 4 bases at V and 4 bases at J, with 17 bases in the middle. CDR3 sequence: CASSSPPQAVYEQYF. CDR3 DNA: TGTGCCAGCAGTTCCCCCCCGCAGGCGGTATACGAGCAGTACTTC.

This clone was observed once. The chain joins TRBV15 to TRBJ1-2; possibly TRBD1 for D (6 bases). The CDR3 spans 14 residues. Germline loops: CDR1 LNHNV, CDR2 YYDKDF (reference sequence). V dropped 3 bases and J dropped 4 bases, with 12 bases sitting between them. The CDR3 DNA sequence: TGTGCCACCAGCAGGTCGGACAGCCGCTATGGCTACACCTTC. Amino acid sequence: CATSRSDSRYGYTF.

The chain has TRBV30 and TRBJ2-7, with a weak D call TRBD1 (7 bases). Trimming cost V 0 bases and J 6 bases, with 21 bases left between them. This CDR3 is built from 16 residues. The V gene's germline CDR1 is GTSNPN and CDR2 SVGIG (reference sequence). DNA of the CDR3: TGTGCCTGGAGTGTACATTGGAGGGGGCTAACACTCGAGCAGTACTTC. This translates into CAWSVHWRGLTLEQYF. Variable domain in full (rest from reference TRBV30 and TRBJ2-7): SQTIHQWPATLVQPVGSPLSLECTVEGTSNPNLYWYRQAAGRGLQLLFYSVGIGQISSEVPQNLSASRPQDRQFILSSKKLLLSDSGFYLCAWSVHWRGLTLEQYFGPGTRLTVT.

V is TRBV5-4 and J is TRBJ1-1; perhaps TRBD1 as D (5 bases). CDR1 is SGHNT and CDR2 is YYREEE in the germline V gene (reference sequence). Trimming shortened V by 6 bases and J by 6 bases, and 15 bases separated the two germline ends. The CDR3 contains 13 residues. Here the CDR3 DNA reads TGTGCCAGCACCAGGGCCGCCGGGGCTGAAGCTTTCTTT. Protein: CASTRAAGAEAFF.

J is TRBJ1-2 and V is TRBV6-5; D is uncertain. The V gene lost 0 bases and the J gene lost 1 base, with 6 bases spanning the gap. This CDR3 comprises 14 residues. CDR1 is MNHEY and CDR2 is SVGAGI in the germline V gene. The CDR3 reads CASSYSAFNYGYTF. Written as DNA, the CDR3 is TGTGCCAGCAGTTACTCGGCCTTTAACTATGGCTACACCTTC.

A few counts support this clone. This chain uses TRBV29-1 with TRBJ2-7, with 9 positions matching TRBD1. Looked up from germline, CDR1 is SQVTM and CDR2 is ANQGSEA. J was trimmed by 5 bases and V by 4 bases; bases with no gene match: 6. The CDR3 covers 13 residues. The CDR3 region is CSVGRQGVNEQYF. The CDR3 DNA follows: TGCAGCGTTGGTAGACAGGGGGTCAACGAGCAGTACTTC.

The chain has TRBV28 and TRBJ2-1; 10 bases line up with TRBD2. Germline V gene lookup returns CDR1 MDHEN and CDR2 SYDVKM. The CDR3 totals 15 residues. The trim removed 6 bases at V and 4 bases at J, leaving 6 bases unmatched. CDR3 protein: CASSKSGRGYNEQFF. The CDR3 region has the DNA TGTGCCAGCAGCAAAAGCGGGAGGGGATACAATGAGCAGTTCTTC.

The V gene is TRBV6-4, the J gene TRBJ2-3; maybe TRBD2 (6 bases). Germline values: CDR1 MRHNA, CDR2 SNTAGT. The CDR3 runs 15 residues. V was cut by 5 bases and J by 0 bases, with 12 bases left in between. This CDR3 is CASSRDGGSTDTQYF. In DNA, the CDR3 is TGTGCCAGCAGTCGGGACGGAGGGAGCACAGATACGCAGTATTTT.

This clone was counted between two and nine times. The chain employs TRBV6-1 and TRBJ1-1; perhaps TRBD1 as D (6 bases). V was cut by 7 bases and J by 1 base, with 13 bases left in between. The CDR3 has 14 amino acids. CDR1 MNHNS and CDR2 SASEGT come from the germline V gene. The CDR3 reads CASTSGHSNTEAFF. The CDR3 nucleotides are TGTGCCAGCACTTCGGGACATTCGAACACTGAAGCTTTCTTT.

A single count supports this clone. The chain has TRBV7-2 and TRBJ2-1, with 7 bases aligning to TRBD1. The trim removed 5 bases at V and 6 bases at J, leaving 4 bases unmatched. This CDR3 has 13 residues. Germline V gene data show CDR1 as SGHTA and CDR2 as FQGNSA. The CDR3 loop reads CASSADRANEQFF. The CDR3 DNA reads TGTGCCAGCAGCGCCGACAGGGCCAATGAGCAGTTCTTC. Full variable domain (missing parts from reference TRBV7-2 and TRBJ2-1): GAGVSQSPSNKVTEKGKDVELRCDPISGHTALYWYRQSLGQGLEFLIYFQGNSAPDKSGLPSDRFSAERTGGSVSTLTIQRTQQEDSAVYLCASSADRANEQFFGPGTRLTVL.

This chain joins TRBV19 and TRBJ1-2; no reliable D call. The germline gives CDR1 LNHDA, CDR2 SQIVND (reference sequence). This CDR3 has 17 residues. Trimming left V 4 bases short and J 4 bases short, with 22 bases between. Written as DNA, the CDR3 is TGTGCCAGTAGTAACCGGACCCCACAAGTCACCCTCTATGGCTACACCTTC. Translated: CASSNRTPQVTLYGYTF.

The chain has TRBV7-9 and TRBJ2-1; D uncertain. This CDR3 region has 13 residues. V was shortened by 5 bases and J by 10 bases, with 15 bases between the two germline ends. The germline gives CDR1 SEHNR, CDR2 FQNEAQ (reference sequence). The DNA for the CDR3 is TGTGCCAGCAGCGTGCATGGCGATAAGGAGCAGTTCTTC. Translated, it gives CASSVHGDKEQFF.

This chain connects TRBV5-1 to TRBJ2-5; TRBD2 agrees at 12 bases. After removal of 4 bases from V and 4 bases from J, the junction contained 8 bases not matched to a gene. Germline V gives CDR1 SGHRS, CDR2 YFSETQ. The CDR3 spans 16 residues. The CDR3 sequence: CASSATSGRAGETQYF. CDR3 in DNA: TGCGCCAGCAGCGCGACTAGCGGGAGAGCAGGAGAGACCCAGTACTTC.

The J gene is TRBJ2-6, the V gene TRBV5-1; D ambiguous. Looked up from germline, CDR1 is SGHRS and CDR2 is YFSETQ. The V gene lost 0 bases and the J gene lost 1 base, with 8 bases spanning the gap. The CDR3 runs 16 residues. Written as DNA, the CDR3 is TGCGCCAGCAGCTTGGAGGCGTGGTCTGGGGCCAACGTCCTGACTTTC. Protein product: CASSLEAWSGANVLTF. The complete variable domain, with remaining parts taken from reference TRBV5-1 and TRBJ2-6, reads KAGVTQTPRYLIKTRGQQVTLSCSPISGHRSVSWYQQTPGQGLQFLFEYFSETQRNKGNFPGRFSGRQFSNSRSEMNVSTLELGDSALYLCASSLEAWSGANVLTFGAGSRLTVL.

The chain carries TRBV5-5 and TRBJ2-3; tentatively, D is TRBD2 (5 bases). The CDR3 has 16 residues. The germline V gene encodes CDR1 SGHKS and CDR2 YYEKEE (reference sequence). V lost 4 bases to trimming and J lost 4 bases, with 19 bases between them. The CDR3 nucleotides are TGTGCCAGCAGCCCCGGGGATACCGGAAGGGCAGATACGCAGTATTTT. It translates to CASSPGDTGRADTQYF.

This chain joins TRBV12-5 and TRBJ2-1; 10 nucleotides line up with TRBD1. CDR3 length: 15 residues. V shed 4 bases, J shed 4 bases, and the junction held 4 bases outside the gene matches. Germline V CDR1 and CDR2: LGHNT, FRNRAP. CDR3 sequence: CASGSGTGAYNEQFF. Here the CDR3 DNA reads TGTGCTAGTGGTTCCGGGACAGGGGCTTACAATGAGCAGTTCTTC. Drawing the rest from reference TRBV12-5 and TRBJ2-1, the complete variable domain is DARVTQTPRHKVTEMGQEVTMRCQPILGHNTVFWYRQTMMQGLELLAYFRNRAPLDDSGMPKDRFSAEMPDATLATLKIQPSEPRDSAVYFCASGSGTGAYNEQFFGPGTRLTVL.